Listed here are 26 T cell receptor beta chains from one sample, sequenced in a study of T cells in Graves' hyperthyroidism and ophthalmopathy. The investigators amplified TCR beta CDR3 regions from RNA transcripts. First-round RT-PCR of the TCR CDR3 relied on the HTBI primer set. A single record per CDR3 protein comes from TCRdb applying MiXCR to the multiplex PCR reads. The sample consists of some 500,000 distinct CDR3 sequences, about an eighth of them appearing once. Material for sequencing was blood. Receptors were obtained from a woman younger than 30 with Graves' hyperthyroidism.

Many counts were recorded for this clonotype. This chain connects TRBV30 to TRBJ1-2, with D perhaps matching TRBD1 (6 bases). The germline V and J ends were trimmed by 6 bases and 6 bases, with 17 bases remaining between them. The germline gives CDR1 GTSNPN, CDR2 SVGIG (reference sequence). This CDR3 contains 13 residues. Here the CDR3 reads CACLGRGIDGYTF. The DNA for the CDR3 is TGTGCCTGTCTCGGCAGGGGCATAGATGGCTACACCTTC.

This chain joins TRBV25-1 and TRBJ2-1; TRBD2 agrees at 15 bases. Germline assignment: CDR1 MGHDK and CDR2 SYGVNS. The CDR3 length is 17 residues. J gave up 6 bases and V 2 bases, and 5 bases lay outside the gene matches. DNA for the CDR3: TGTGCCAGCAGTGAACTCGGGACTAGCGGGAGGCCCAATGAGCAGTTCTTC. Translating gives CASSELGTSGRPNEQFF.

This clonotype was observed many times. The chain combines TRBV11-2 with TRBJ1-1; 9 nucleotides match TRBD1. This CDR3 is 12 amino acids long. The germline V gene has CDR1 SGHAT and CDR2 FQNNGV. V lost 6 bases to trimming and J lost 11 bases; unmatched junction nucleotides: 7. This CDR3 is CASSRDRVDAFF. CDR3 in DNA: TGTGCCAGCAGTCGGGACAGGGTGGATGCTTTCTTT.

This clonotype was detected only a few times. The chain couples TRBV9 to TRBJ1-5, with D unresolved. The germline CDR1 and CDR2 sequences are SGDLS and YYNGEE. CDR3 length equals 17 residues. V lost 0 bases to trimming and J lost 3 bases, with 16 bases between them. The CDR3 nucleotides are TGTGCCAGCAGCGTAGGTCCCGGAAACAACCCCAATCAGCCCCAGCATTTT. This gives the protein CASSVGPGNNPNQPQHF.

This clonotype was observed many times. The chain combines TRBV7-3 with TRBJ2-1; the D gene is possibly TRBD2 (6 bases). The V end was cut by 1 base, the J end by 6 bases, with 13 bases between. CDR3 length: 15 amino acids. Germline CDR1 reads SGHTA; CDR2 reads FQGTGA. The CDR3 DNA reads TGTGCCAGCAGCTTAAGCGCGGGAATTAGCAATGAGCAGTTCTTC. It encodes CASSLSAGISNEQFF.

This clonotype was counted ten times or more. The rearrangement joins TRBV12-3 or TRBV12-4 to TRBJ1-2, with no clear D. This CDR3 has 13 amino acids. The V end was cut by 3 bases, the J end by 2 bases, with 7 bases between. The CDR3 here is CASSLVVNYGYTF. As DNA, the CDR3 is TGTGCCAGCAGTTTGGTAGTAAACTATGGCTACACCTTC.

This clonotype was seen repeatedly, ten times or more. The chain employs TRBV5-1 and TRBJ2-3; 8 bases line up with TRBD1. Germline loops: CDR1 SGHRS, CDR2 YFSETQ. V dropped 4 bases and J dropped 4; count of bases not matched to a gene: 11. The CDR3 contains 16 residues. CDR3 sequence: CASSIQTGEIADTQYF. In DNA, the CDR3 is TGCGCCAGCAGCATCCAGACAGGGGAAATCGCAGATACGCAGTATTTT.

This rearrangement joins TRBV7-2 to TRBJ2-4; 8 nucleotides match TRBD1. After removal of 5 bases from V and 15 bases from J, the junction contained 15 bases not matched to a gene. Germline V lookup: CDR1 SGHTA, CDR2 FQGNSA. This CDR3 has 14 residues. The CDR3 nucleotides are TGTGCCAGCAGCCGCCCGACCGGGACAGGAATGTGGTACTTC. Translation: CASSRPTGTGMWYF. The complete variable domain, with remaining parts taken from reference TRBV7-2 and TRBJ2-4, reads GAGVSQSPSNKVTEKGKDVELRCDPISGHTALYWYRQSLGQGLEFLIYFQGNSAPDKSGLPSDRFSAERTGGSVSTLTIQRTQQEDSAVYLCASSRPTGTGMWYFGAGTRLSVL.

There are a few counts of this clonotype. The chain combines TRBV24-1 with TRBJ2-2, with a possible D match to TRBD2 (6 bases). The CDR3 runs 15 residues. The V end lost 9 bases, the J end lost 7 bases, and 20 bases lay between the germline ends. Germline CDR1 KGHDR, CDR2 SFDVKD. The CDR3: CATGRDNGGNGELFF. The CDR3 DNA follows: TGTGCCACCGGTCGAGACAACGGCGGGAACGGGGAGCTGTTTTTT.

This clonotype was seen a handful of times. V is TRBV3-1 and J is TRBJ2-5; TRBD1 might be the D (6 bases). Trimming took off 3 bases at V and 2 bases at J, with 10 bases between the two ends. Germline-derived CDR1 and CDR2 are LGHDT and YNNKEL (reference sequence). CDR3 length equals 14 residues. CDR3 in DNA: TGTGCCAGCAGCCACTCCGGGACACAAGAGACCCAGTACTTC. This codes for CASSHSGTQETQYF.

Ten or more counts support this clonotype. The chain combines TRBV12-5 with TRBJ2-1, with D maybe TRBD2 (6 bases). The CDR3 spans 12 residues. CDR1 is LGHNT, CDR2 FRNRAP, per germline. V was shortened by 8 bases and J by 7 bases, with 12 bases between the two germline ends. This chain's CDR3 is CASRPGVNEQFF. The CDR3 nucleotides read TGTGCTAGTCGGCCGGGGGTGAATGAGCAGTTCTTC.

This clonotype appeared many times. This chain links TRBV11-2 with TRBJ2-1; 12 bases fit TRBD2. With 6 bases clipped from V and 8 bases from J, the junction kept 14 bases outside the gene matches. CDR3 size: 17 residues. Germline values: CDR1 SGHAT, CDR2 FQNNGV. CDR3 nucleotides: TGTGCCAGCAGTCTGAGGATACTAGCGGGAGGAGTTGATGAGCAGTTCTTC. Residues: CASSLRILAGGVDEQFF.

This clonotype was detected many times. This chain links TRBV11-2 with TRBJ1-1, with D unresolved. V was cut by 7 bases and J by 3 bases, with 15 bases left in between. This CDR3 has 14 amino acids. Germline loops: CDR1 SGHAT, CDR2 FQNNGV. The CDR3 region has the DNA TGTGCCAGCACTCCCCCTGTCACGTACACTGAAGCTTTCTTT. This translates into CASTPPVTYTEAFF.

This clonotype was seen a few times. The J gene is TRBJ1-2, the V gene TRBV9, with 12 bases lining up with TRBD1. V lost 1 base to trimming and J lost 6 bases; unmatched junction nucleotides: 4. Per germline, CDR1 SGDLS and CDR2 YYNGEE. The CDR3 extends over 15 amino acids. CDR3: CASSVRDRGRDGYTF. Written as DNA, the CDR3 is TGTGCCAGCAGCGTACGGGACAGGGGGCGGGATGGCTACACCTTC.

There are many counts of this clonotype. This chain connects TRBV7-6 to TRBJ1-3, with a tentative D call TRBD1 (5 bases). V gave up 3 bases and J gave up 0 bases, with 15 bases separating them. Germline CDR1 and CDR2: SGHVS and FNYEAQ. CDR3 length: 17 residues. CDR3 in amino acids: CASSFLPSGTSGNTIYF. In nucleotides, the CDR3 is TGTGCCAGCAGCTTTCTCCCTTCGGGGACCTCTGGAAACACCATATATTTT. The variable domain in full, with the rest retrieved from reference TRBV7-6 and TRBJ1-3, is GAGVSQSPRYKVTKRGQDVALRCDPISGHVSLYWYRQALGQGPEFLTYFNYEAQQDKSGLPNDRFSAERPEGSISTLTIQRTEQRDSAMYRCASSFLPSGTSGNTIYFGEGSWLTVV.

The chain has TRBV20-1 and TRBJ2-1, with D perhaps given as TRBD1 or TRBD2 (5 bases each). The CDR3 is made up of 18 amino acids. Germline V gene sequence: CDR1 DFQATT, CDR2 SNEGSKA (reference sequence). V was pared by 4 bases and J by 2 bases, with 24 bases between. Here the CDR3 DNA reads TGCAGTGCTATCCCGGGGCTTGATAGGAAATTAACCTACAATGAGCAGTTCTTC. Amino acid sequence: CSAIPGLDRKLTYNEQFF.

This clonotype appeared many times. V usage is TRBV7-3 and J usage is TRBJ2-5, with 7 nucleotides matching TRBD1. This CDR3 has 15 amino acids. V lost 5 bases and J lost 1; bases outside the gene matches: 7. CDR1 is SGHTA, CDR2 FQGTGA, per germline. The CDR3 coding sequence is TGTGCCAGCAGCCGACAGGGAATTGCCCAAGAGACCCAGTACTTC. Amino acids: CASSRQGIAQETQYF.

This clonotype was detected a few times. The chain uses TRBV12-3 or TRBV12-4 and TRBJ2-4; D is unresolved. The CDR3 runs to 14 residues. V was pared by 1 base and J by 0 bases, with 4 bases between. The chain's CDR3 is CASSLDVAKNIQYF. CDR3 DNA: TGTGCCAGCAGTTTAGACGTAGCCAAAAACATTCAGTACTTC.

The gene calls are TRBV27 and TRBJ2-3; 7 positions match TRBD1. The CDR3 contains 14 residues. CDR1 is MNHEY and CDR2 is SMNVEV in the germline V gene (reference sequence). V gave up 7 bases and J gave up 6 bases; unmatched junction bases: 10. CDR3 in DNA: TGTGCCAGCATACAAAGAGGGGGCGCGGATACGCAGTATTTT. Protein: CASIQRGGADTQYF.

In its sample, this clonotype was seen many times. This chain links TRBV2 with TRBJ1-5, with D possibly TRBD1 on 5 matching bases. CDR1 and CDR2 (germline): SNHLY, FYNNEI. The CDR3 length is 15 residues. V was shortened by 8 bases and J by 8 bases, with 22 bases between the two germline ends. This CDR3 reads CASVEDSLGSKPQHF. The CDR3 nucleotides are TGTGCCAGCGTCGAAGACAGTCTAGGGAGTAAGCCCCAGCATTTT. Together with reference TRBV2 and TRBJ1-5, the CDR3 gives the full variable domain: EPEVTQTPSHQVTQMGQEVILRCVPISNHLYFYWYRQILGQKVEFLVSFYNNEISEKSEIFDDQFSVERPDGSNFTLKIRSTKLEDSAMYFCASVEDSLGSKPQHFGDGTRLSIL.

This clonotype was detected many times. The rearrangement uses TRBV6-1 and TRBJ1-2; perhaps TRBD1 as D (5 bases). The CDR3 has 13 residues. The ends were cut back, 7 bases at V and 7 bases at J, with 16 bases in the middle. Germline-derived CDR1 and CDR2 are MNHNS and SASEGT. The CDR3 region is CASTAGSLGGYTF. Written as DNA, the CDR3 is TGTGCCAGCACCGCAGGGTCACTAGGTGGCTACACCTTC.

This clonotype occurred many times. The rearrangement uses TRBV12-5 and TRBJ1-1; 7 nucleotides agree with TRBD1. V shed 2 bases, J shed 5 bases, and the junction held 8 bases outside the gene matches. The germline V gene encodes CDR1 LGHNT and CDR2 FRNRAP. The CDR3 runs 15 residues. In DNA, the CDR3 is TGTGCTAGTGGTTTGATCACGACAGGGAAAACTGAAGCTTTCTTT. Translating it yields CASGLITTGKTEAFF.

This clonotype was counted ten times or more. At one of its ends the junction is not consistent with the germline gene, which may arise from a read error. The CDR3 DNA reads TGTGCCAGCAGCTTGGCCCAGGTAGTCACAGATGCGCAGTATTTT. This gives the protein CASSLAQVVTDAQYF. The chain employs TRBV5-8 and TRBJ2-3; D gene ambiguous. The CDR3 contains 15 residues. CDR1 is SGHTS and CDR2 is YDEGEE in the germline V gene.

This clonotype was recorded at least ten times. V usage is TRBV18 and J usage is TRBJ2-3; tentatively, D is TRBD2 (6 bases). Looked up from germline, CDR1 is KGHSH and CDR2 is LQKENI. The V gene lost 3 bases and the J gene lost 4 bases, with 11 bases spanning the gap. The CDR3 is made up of 14 amino acids. The CDR3 reads CASSPAGQADTQYF. The CDR3 bases are TGTGCCAGCTCACCCGCGGGGCAAGCAGATACGCAGTATTTT.

This clonotype was counted at least ten times. This sequence joins TRBV11-2 and TRBJ2-5, with TRBD2 matching 7 bases. V was clipped by 6 bases and J by 0 bases; unmatched bases: 13. Germline values: CDR1 SGHAT, CDR2 FQNNGV. This CDR3 has 17 amino acids. The CDR3 is CASRLVRGGPYQETQYF. For the CDR3, the DNA is TGTGCCAGCAGGCTCGTTCGGGGAGGGCCTTACCAAGAGACCCAGTACTTC.

This clonotype was observed many times. The chain is built from TRBV6-1 and TRBJ1-2, with 9 positions matching TRBD1. The trim removed 3 bases at V and 4 bases at J, leaving 6 bases unmatched. The germline gives CDR1 MNHNS, CDR2 SASEGT. This CDR3 has 15 amino acids. The DNA of the CDR3 is TGTGCCAGCAGTGAGACAGGGGGGCTCTCCTATGGCTACACCTTC. Translation gives CASSETGGLSYGYTF.